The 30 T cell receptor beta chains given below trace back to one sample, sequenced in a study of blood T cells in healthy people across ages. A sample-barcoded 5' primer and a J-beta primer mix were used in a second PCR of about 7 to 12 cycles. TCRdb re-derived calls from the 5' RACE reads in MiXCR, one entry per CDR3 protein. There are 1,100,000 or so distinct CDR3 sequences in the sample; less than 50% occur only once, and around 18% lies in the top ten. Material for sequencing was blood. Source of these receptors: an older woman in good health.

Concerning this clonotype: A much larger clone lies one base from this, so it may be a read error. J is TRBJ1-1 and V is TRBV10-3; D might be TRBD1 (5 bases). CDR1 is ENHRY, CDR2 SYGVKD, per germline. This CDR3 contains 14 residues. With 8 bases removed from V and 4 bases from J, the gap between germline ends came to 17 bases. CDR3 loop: CAIEEGPAATEAFF. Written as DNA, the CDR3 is TGTGCCATCGAAGAGGGACCGGCAGCCACTGAAGCTTTCTTT.

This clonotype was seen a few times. Here the CDR3 reads CASSLRSGAPEQYF. The CDR3 DNA reads TGTGCCAGCAGCTTACGGTCGGGAGCCCCCGAGCAGTACTTC. J is TRBJ2-7 and V is TRBV7-6, with D perhaps TRBD2 (6 bases). The CDR3 consists of 14 residues. CDR1 SGHVS and CDR2 FNYEAQ come from the germline V gene. Deletions cut 2 bases from V and 6 bases from J, with 14 bases between. Full variable domain (rest looked up from reference TRBV7-6 and TRBJ2-7): GAGVSQSPRYKVTKRGQDVALRCDPISGHVSLYWYRQALGQGPEFLTYFNYEAQQDKSGLPNDRFSAERPEGSISTLTIQRTEQRDSAMYRCASSLRSGAPEQYFGPGTRLTVT.

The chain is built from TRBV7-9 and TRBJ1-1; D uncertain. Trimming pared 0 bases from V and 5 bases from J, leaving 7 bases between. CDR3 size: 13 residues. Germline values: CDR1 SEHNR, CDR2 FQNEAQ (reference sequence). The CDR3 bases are TGTGCCAGCAGCTTAGCCACGGAAACTGAAGCTTTCTTT. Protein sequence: CASSLATETEAFF.

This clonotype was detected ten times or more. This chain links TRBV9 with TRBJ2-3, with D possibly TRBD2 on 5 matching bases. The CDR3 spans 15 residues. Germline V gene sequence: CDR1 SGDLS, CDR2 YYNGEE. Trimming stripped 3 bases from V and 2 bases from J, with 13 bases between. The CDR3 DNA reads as TGTGCCAGCAGCGCCGGGATTTCGGCCACAGATACGCAGTATTTT. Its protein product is CASSAGISATDTQYF.

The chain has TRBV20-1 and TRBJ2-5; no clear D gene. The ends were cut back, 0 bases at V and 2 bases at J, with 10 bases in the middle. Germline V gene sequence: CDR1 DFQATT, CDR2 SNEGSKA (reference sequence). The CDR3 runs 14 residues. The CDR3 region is CSARDYRSQETQYF. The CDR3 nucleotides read TGCAGTGCTAGAGATTATAGGAGTCAAGAGACCCAGTACTTC.

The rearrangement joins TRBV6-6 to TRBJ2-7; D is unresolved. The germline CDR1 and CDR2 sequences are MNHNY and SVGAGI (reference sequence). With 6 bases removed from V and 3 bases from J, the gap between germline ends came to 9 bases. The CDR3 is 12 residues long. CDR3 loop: CASSSAVYEQYF. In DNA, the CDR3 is TGTGCCAGCAGCTCCGCGGTCTACGAGCAGTACTTC.

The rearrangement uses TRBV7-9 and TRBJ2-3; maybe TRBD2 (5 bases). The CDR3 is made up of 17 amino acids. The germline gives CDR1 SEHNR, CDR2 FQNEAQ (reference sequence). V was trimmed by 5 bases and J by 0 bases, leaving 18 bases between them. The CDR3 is CASSQLRVGISTDTQYF. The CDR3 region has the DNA TGTGCCAGCAGCCAGCTGAGGGTGGGGATAAGCACAGATACGCAGTATTTT.

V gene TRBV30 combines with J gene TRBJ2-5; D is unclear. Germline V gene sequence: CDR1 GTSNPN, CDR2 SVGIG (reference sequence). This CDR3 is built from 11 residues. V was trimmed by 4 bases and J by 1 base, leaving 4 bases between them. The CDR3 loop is CAWTPQETQYF. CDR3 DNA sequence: TGTGCCTGGACCCCCCAAGAGACCCAGTACTTC.

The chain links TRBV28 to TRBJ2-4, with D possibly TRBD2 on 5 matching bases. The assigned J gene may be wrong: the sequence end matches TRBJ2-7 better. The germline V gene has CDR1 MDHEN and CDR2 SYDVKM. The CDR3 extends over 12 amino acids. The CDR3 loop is CASRDRRGEQYF. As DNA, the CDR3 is TGTGCCAGCAGGGATCGTCGGGGCGAGCAGTACTTC.

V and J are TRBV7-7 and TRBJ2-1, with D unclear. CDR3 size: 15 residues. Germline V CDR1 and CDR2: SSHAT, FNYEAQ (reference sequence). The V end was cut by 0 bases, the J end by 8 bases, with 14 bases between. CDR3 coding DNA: TGTGCCAGCAGCTTAGCAAGAGTAGTAGGTGATGAGCAGTTCTTC. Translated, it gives CASSLARVVGDEQFF.

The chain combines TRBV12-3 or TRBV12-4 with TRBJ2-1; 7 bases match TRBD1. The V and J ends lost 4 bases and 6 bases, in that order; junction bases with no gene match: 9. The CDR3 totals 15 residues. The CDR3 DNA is TGTGCCAGCAGTTCACAGGGGTCCCTACGCAATGAGCAGTTCTTC. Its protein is CASSSQGSLRNEQFF.

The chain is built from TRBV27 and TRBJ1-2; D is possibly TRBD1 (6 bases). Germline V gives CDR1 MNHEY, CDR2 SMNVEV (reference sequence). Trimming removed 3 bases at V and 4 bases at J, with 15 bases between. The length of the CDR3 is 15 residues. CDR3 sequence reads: CASSFEGTGAYGYTF. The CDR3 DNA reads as TGTGCCAGCAGTTTTGAAGGGACGGGGGCCTATGGCTACACCTTC.

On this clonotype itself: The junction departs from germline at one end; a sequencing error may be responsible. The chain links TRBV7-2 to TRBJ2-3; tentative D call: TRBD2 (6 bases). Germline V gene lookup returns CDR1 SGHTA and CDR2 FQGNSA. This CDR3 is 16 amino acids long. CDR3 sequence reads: CASSLEGRLRTDTQNF. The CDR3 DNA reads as TGTGCCAGCAGCTTAGAGGGGAGGTTGCGCACAGATACGCAGAATTTT. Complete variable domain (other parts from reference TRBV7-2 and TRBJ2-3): GAGVSQSPSNKVTEKGKDVELRCDPISGHTALYWYRQSLGQGLEFLIYFQGNSAPDKSGLPSDRFSAERTGGSVSTLTIQRTQQEDSAVYLCASSLEGRLRTDTQNFGPGTRLTVL.

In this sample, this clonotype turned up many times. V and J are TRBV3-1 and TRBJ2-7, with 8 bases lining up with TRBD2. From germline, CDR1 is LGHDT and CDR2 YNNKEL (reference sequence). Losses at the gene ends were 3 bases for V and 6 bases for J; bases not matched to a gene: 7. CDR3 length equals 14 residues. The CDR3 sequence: CASSQSPGGTEQYF. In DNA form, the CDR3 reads TGTGCCAGCAGCCAGTCCCCGGGGGGGACCGAGCAGTACTTC.

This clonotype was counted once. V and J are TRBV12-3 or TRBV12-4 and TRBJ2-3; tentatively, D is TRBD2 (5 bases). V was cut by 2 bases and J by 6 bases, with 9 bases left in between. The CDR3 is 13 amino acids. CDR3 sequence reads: CASSLSSYDTQYF. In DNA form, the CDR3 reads TGTGCCAGCAGTTTATCTAGCTACGATACGCAGTATTTT.

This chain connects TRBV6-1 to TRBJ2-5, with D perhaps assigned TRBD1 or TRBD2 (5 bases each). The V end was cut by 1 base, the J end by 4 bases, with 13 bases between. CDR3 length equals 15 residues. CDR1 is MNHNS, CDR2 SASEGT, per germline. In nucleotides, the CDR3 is TGTGCCAGCAGTGAAGACTGGGGGAGAGGAGAGACCCAGTACTTC. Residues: CASSEDWGRGETQYF.

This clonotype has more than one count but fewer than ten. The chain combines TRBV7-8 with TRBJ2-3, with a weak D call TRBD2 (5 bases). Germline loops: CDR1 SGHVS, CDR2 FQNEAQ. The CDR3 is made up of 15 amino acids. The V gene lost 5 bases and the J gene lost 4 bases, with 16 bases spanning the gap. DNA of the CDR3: TGTGCCAGCAGCCCATACCCCGGGAAGTCAGATACGCAGTATTTT. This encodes CASSPYPGKSDTQYF.

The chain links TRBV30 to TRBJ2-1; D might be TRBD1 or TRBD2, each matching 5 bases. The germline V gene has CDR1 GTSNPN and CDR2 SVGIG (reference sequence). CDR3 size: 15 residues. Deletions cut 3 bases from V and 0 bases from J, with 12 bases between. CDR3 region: CAWRIWGSSYNEQFF. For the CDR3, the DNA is TGTGCCTGGAGGATCTGGGGGAGCTCCTACAATGAGCAGTTCTTC.

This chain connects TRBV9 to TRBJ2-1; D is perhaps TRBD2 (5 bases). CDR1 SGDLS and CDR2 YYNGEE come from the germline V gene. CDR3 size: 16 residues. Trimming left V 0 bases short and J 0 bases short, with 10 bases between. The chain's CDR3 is CASSVDLGSSYNEQFF. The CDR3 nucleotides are TGTGCCAGCAGCGTAGATCTGGGGAGCTCCTACAATGAGCAGTTCTTC.

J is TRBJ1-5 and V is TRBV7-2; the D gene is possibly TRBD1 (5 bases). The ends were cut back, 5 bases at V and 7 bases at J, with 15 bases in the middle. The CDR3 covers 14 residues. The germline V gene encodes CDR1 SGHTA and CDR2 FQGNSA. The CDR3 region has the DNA TGTGCCAGCAGCCGTGCGGGGGTCGGGCAGCCCCAGCATTTT. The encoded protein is CASSRAGVGQPQHF.

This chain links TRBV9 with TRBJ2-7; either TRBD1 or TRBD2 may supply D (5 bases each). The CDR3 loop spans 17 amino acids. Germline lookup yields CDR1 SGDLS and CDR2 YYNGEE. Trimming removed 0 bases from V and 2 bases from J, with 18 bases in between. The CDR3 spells CASSVDYRDGATYEQYF. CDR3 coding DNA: TGTGCCAGCAGCGTAGACTACCGGGACGGAGCCACCTACGAGCAGTACTTC. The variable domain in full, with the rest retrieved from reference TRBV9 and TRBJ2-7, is DSGVTQTPKHLITATGQRVTLRCSPRSGDLSVYWYQQSLDQGLQFLIQYYNGEERAKGNILERFSAQQFPDLHSELNLSSLELGDSALYFCASSVDYRDGATYEQYFGPGTRLTVT.

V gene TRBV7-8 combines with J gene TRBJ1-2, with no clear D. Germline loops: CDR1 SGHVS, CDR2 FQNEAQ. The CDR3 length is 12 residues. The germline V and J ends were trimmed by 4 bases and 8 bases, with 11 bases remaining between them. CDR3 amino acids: CASSSDMRGYTF. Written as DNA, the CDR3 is TGTGCCAGCAGCTCCGACATGCGGGGCTACACCTTC.

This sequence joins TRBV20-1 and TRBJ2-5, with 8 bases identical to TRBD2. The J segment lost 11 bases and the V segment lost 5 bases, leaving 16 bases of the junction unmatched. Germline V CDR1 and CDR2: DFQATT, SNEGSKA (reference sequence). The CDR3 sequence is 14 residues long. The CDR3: CSAFRAGVVREQYF. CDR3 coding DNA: TGCAGTGCTTTTAGAGCGGGAGTAGTGAGGGAGCAGTACTTC.

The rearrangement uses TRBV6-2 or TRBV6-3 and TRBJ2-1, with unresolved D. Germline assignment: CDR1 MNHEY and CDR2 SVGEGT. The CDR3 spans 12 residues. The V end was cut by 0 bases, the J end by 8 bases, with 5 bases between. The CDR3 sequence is CASSYSIYEQFF. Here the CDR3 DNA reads TGTGCCAGCAGTTACTCGATCTATGAGCAGTTCTTC.

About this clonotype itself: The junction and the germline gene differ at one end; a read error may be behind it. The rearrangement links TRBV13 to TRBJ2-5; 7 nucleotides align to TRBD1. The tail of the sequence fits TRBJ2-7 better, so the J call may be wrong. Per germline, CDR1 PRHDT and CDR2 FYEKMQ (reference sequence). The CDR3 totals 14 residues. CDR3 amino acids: CAGSLGTVRHEQYF. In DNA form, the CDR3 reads TGTGCCGGCAGCTTAGGGACAGTTCGGCACGAGCAGTACTTC.

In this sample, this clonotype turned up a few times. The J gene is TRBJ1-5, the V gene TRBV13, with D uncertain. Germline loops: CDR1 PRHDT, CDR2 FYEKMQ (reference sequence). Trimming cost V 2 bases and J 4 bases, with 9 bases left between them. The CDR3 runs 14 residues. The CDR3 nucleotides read TGTGCCAGCAGCTTAAGTGGGATTAATCAGCCCCAGCATTTT. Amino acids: CASSLSGINQPQHF.

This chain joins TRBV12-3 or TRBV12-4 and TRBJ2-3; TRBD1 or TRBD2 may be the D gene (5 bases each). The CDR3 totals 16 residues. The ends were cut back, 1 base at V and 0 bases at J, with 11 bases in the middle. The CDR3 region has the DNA TGTGCCAGCAGTTTAGAACCGGGACCTAGCACAGATACGCAGTATTTT. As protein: CASSLEPGPSTDTQYF.

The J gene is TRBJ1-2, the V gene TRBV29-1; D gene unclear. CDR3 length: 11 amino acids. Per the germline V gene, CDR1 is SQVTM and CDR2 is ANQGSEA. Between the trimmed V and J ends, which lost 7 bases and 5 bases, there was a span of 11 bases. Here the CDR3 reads CSAANPYGYTF. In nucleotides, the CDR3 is TGCAGCGCTGCTAACCCTTATGGCTACACCTTC.

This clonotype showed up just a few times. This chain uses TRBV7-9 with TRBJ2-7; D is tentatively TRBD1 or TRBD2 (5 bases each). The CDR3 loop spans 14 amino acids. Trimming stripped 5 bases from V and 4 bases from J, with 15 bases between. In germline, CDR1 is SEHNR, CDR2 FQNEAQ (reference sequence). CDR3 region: CASSEGRSLYEQYF. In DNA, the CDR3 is TGTGCCAGCAGCGAGGGGCGCAGCTTGTACGAGCAGTACTTC.

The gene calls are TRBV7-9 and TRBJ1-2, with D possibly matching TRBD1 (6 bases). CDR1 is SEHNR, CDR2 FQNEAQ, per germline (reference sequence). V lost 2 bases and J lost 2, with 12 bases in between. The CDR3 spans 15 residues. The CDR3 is CASSLQTGPNYGYTF. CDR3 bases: TGTGCCAGCAGCTTACAGACAGGACCGAACTATGGCTACACCTTC. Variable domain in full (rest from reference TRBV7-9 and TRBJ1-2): DTGVSQNPRHKITKRGQNVTFRCDPISEHNRLYWYRQTLGQGPEFLTYFQNEAQLEKSRLLSDRFSAERPKGSFSTLEIQRTEQGDSAMYLCASSLQTGPNYGYTFGSGTRLTVV.